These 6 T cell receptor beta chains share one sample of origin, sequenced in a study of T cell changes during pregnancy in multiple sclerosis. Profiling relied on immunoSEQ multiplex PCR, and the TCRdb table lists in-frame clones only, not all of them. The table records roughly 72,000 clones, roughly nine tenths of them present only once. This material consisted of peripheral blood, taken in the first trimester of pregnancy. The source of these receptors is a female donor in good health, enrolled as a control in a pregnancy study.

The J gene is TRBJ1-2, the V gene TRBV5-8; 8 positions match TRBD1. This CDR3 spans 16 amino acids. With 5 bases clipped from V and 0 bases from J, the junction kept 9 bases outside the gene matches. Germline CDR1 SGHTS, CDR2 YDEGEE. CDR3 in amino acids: CASSRGQGVSNYGYTF. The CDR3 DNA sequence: TGTGCCAGCAGTCGCGGACAGGGAGTTTCTAACTATGGCTACACCTTC.

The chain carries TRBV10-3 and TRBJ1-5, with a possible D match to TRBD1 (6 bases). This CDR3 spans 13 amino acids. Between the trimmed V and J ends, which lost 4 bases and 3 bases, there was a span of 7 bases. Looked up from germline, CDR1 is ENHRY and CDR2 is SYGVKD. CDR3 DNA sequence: TGTGCCATCAGTGGACAGGACAATCAGCCCCAGCATTTT. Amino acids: CAISGQDNQPQHF.

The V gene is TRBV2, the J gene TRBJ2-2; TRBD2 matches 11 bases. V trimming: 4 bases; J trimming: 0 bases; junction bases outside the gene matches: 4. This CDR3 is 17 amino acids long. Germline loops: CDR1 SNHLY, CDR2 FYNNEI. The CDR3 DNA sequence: TGTGCCAGCAGTGTGGCTAGCGGGGGGACGAACACCGGGGAGCTGTTTTTT. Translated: CASSVASGGTNTGELFF.

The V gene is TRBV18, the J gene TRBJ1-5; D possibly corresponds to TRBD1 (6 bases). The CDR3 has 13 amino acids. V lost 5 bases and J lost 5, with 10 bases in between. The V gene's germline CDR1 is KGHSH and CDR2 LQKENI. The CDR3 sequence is CASSTQGDQPQHF. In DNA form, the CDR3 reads TGTGCCAGCTCAACACAGGGAGATCAGCCCCAGCATTTT.

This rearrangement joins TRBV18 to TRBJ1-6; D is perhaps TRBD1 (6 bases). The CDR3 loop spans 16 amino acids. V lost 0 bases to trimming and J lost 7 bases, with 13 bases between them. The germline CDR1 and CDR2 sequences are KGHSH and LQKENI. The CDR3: CASSPPRGRENSPLHF. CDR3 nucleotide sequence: TGTGCCAGCTCACCACCGCGGGGGCGCGAGAATTCACCCCTCCACTTT.

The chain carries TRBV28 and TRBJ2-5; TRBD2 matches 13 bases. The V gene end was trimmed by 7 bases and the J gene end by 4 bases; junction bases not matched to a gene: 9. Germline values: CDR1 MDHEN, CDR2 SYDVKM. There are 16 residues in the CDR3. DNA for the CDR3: TGTGCCAGCAAACTAGCGGGAGGGGGACAGGGAGAGACCCAGTACTTC. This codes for CASKLAGGGQGETQYF.